The subject of this entry is one T cell receptor (beta chain). Libraries were prepared by immunoSEQ multiplex PCR; TCRdb keeps only in-frame clonotypes and omits some of them. The sample contains about 1 million clones, under 80% of which appear only once. The sample comes from a study of shared clonotypes between healthy human individuals. The CDR3 has 14 amino acids. Germline trimming cut 6 bases from V and 8 bases from J; bases unmatched to any gene: 10. CDR1 MNHNS and CDR2 SASEGT come from the germline V gene. The TCR was taken from a man aged 18 to 35 in good health. V usage is TRBV6-1 and J usage is TRBJ2-1; 7 bases agree with TRBD2. Sequenced sample: memory CD4+ T cells sorted from blood. Subset denoted: CD45RA-negative fraction. The CDR3: CASRRAGAVDEQFF. Written as DNA, the CDR3 is TGTGCCAGCAGGCGCGCGGGAGCGGTCGATGAGCAGTTCTTC.